Below, one T cell receptor (beta chain) is given with its context. Its cognate antigen is unknown. The data were produced by immunoSEQ multiplex PCR, yet TCRdb's version contains in-frame clones alone and is incomplete. The sample lists over 1,500 clones, 60% to 75% occurring once. This entry is derived from a study of CD8 T cell repertoires and HIV-1 epitope variants. Study-level information: Each of Twenty-five Gag and Nef epitope peptides stimulated a separate culture.

Per germline, CDR1 LNHDA and CDR2 SQIVND (reference sequence). V lost 6 bases, J lost 2 bases, and 9 bases stayed unmatched. CDR3 length: 15 amino acids. Study-wide points: Most of the nine antigen-specific clonotypes appeared cross-reactive to autologous or escape variants.

Sequenced material: cultured CD8+ T cells derived from PBMCs. This chain joins TRBV19 and TRBJ2-7; 8 bases align to TRBD1. This TCR was sampled from a male donor with HIV. The DNA for the CDR3 is TGTGCCAGTAGCTTCGGGACAGGCAATACCTACGAGCAGTACTTC. This codes for CASSFGTGNTYEQYF. Full variable domain (outside the CDR3, taken from reference TRBV19 and TRBJ2-7): DGGITQSPKYLFRKEGQNVTLSCEQNLNHDAMYWYRQDPGQGLRLIYYSQIVNDFQKGDIAEGYSVSREKKESFPLTVTSAQKNPTAFYLCASSFGTGNTYEQYFGPGTRLTVT.